This TCR beta chain was captured in a study of molecular identifiers for immune sequencing clone quantification. Previously described methods and listed TCR primers were used for bulk TCR libraries. One entry per CDR3 protein, called by TCRdb with MiXCR from the PCR reads. The table shows a few hundred thousand distinct CDR3 sequences, with over 20% occurring only once. The study's findings and limits: Beyond 20 RNA copies, clones held over 99% of effector molecules, compared with under 1% in naive cells.

A word on this clonotype: What it recognizes is unknown.

Specimen: naive CD8+ T cells from blood, with Jurkat cell RNA spiked in. Subset described: FACS-sorted CD8+CD4-CCR7+CD45RA+ naive T cells. The sequence was obtained from a human donor in good health. Some libraries in this study had Jurkat cell RNA spiked in.

The CDR3 DNA sequence: TGTGCCAGTAGTATTTCGACAGGGGGAGCCTACGAGCAGTACTTC. This codes for CASSISTGGAYEQYF. The V gene is TRBV19, the J gene TRBJ2-7, with 9 bases fitting TRBD1. This CDR3 spans 15 amino acids. V lost 3 bases, J lost 2 bases, and 5 bases stayed unmatched. The germline CDR1 and CDR2 sequences are LNHDA and SQIVND (reference sequence).